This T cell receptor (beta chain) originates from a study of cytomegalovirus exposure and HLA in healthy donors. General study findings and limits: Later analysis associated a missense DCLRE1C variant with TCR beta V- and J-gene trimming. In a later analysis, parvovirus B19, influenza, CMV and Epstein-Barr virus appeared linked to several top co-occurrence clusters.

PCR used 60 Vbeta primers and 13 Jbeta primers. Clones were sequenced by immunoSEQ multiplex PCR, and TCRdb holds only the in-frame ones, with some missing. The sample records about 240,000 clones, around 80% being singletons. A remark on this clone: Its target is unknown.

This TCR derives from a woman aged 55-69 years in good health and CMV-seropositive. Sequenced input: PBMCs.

CDR3 coding DNA: TGCGCCAGCAGTGAAACTACCATCATAAATGAAAAACTGTTTTTT. Its protein product is CASSETTIINEKLFF. This chain joins TRBV10-2 and TRBJ1-4; unclear D gene. This CDR3 region has 15 residues. Per germline, CDR1 WSHSY and CDR2 SAAADI. Between the trimmed V and J ends, which lost 3 bases and 5 bases, there was a span of 13 bases.